This is a list of T cell receptor beta chains from one sample in a study of beta chain features in type 1 diabetes. Generated by immunoSEQ multiplex PCR, the TCRdb table keeps only in-frame clones and is missing some. The sample contains approximately 170,000 clones, roughly 60% of which appear only once. Sample: naive CD4+ T cells from blood. The receptor source for this set is a man aged 25 to 45 with type 1 diabetes. Each CDR3 is given with its conserved first and last residue. Fields, in order: V gene, clone size, D gene, J gene, CDR3 DNA, CDR3 protein. D genes are given only for firm matches. The size of a clone is reported for some rows only, either as once, few or many, or as a class for expanded clones.

TRBV4-1	NA	NA	TRBJ2-3	TGCGCCAGCAGCCAAGATGGCAGGGTTACAGATACGCAGTATTTT	CASSQDGRVTDTQYF
TRBV29-1	few	NA	TRBJ1-1	TGCAGCGTTGTAAGCGGGGACACTGAAGCTTTCTTT	CSVVSGDTEAFF
TRBV19	NA	NA	TRBJ1-6	TGTGCCAGTAGTACCGGGGCACTCGGTTCACCCCTCCACTTT	CASSTGALGSPLHF
TRBV4-3	NA	NA	TRBJ2-3	TGCGCCAGCGGGGATCGGGTAGATACGCAGTATTTT	CASGDRVDTQYF
TRBV27	NA	NA	TRBJ2-1	TGTGCCAGCAGTTTAGAGGGGGGCGCCCCCTACAATGAGCAGTTCTTC	CASSLEGGAPYNEQFF
TRBV7-9	NA	NA	TRBJ2-2	TGTGCCAGCAGAGGGACCTTCACCGGGGAGCTGTTTTTT	CASRGTFTGELFF
TRBV7-2	NA	NA	TRBJ2-7	TGTGCCAGCAGCTTAATGAGCTACGAGCAGTACTTC	CASSLMSYEQYF
TRBV27	NA	NA	TRBJ1-2	TGTGCCAGCAGGGATGTCAGGGTGTTCGGCCCCGGTGGCTACACCTTC	CASRDVRVFGPGGYTF
TRBV11-2	few	NA	TRBJ2-6	TGTGCCAGCACCGAGCAGGGGGCCAACGTCCTGACTTTC	CASTEQGANVLTF
TRBV7-8	NA	NA	TRBJ2-3	TGTGCCAGCAGCTTAGCGCGGTTGGTCAGGGGCGGATCTAGCACAGATACGCAGTATTTT	CASSLARLVRGGSSTDTQYF